The entry below gives a single T cell receptor beta chain sequence along with its context. TCRdb processed the 5' RACE reads anew with MiXCR; each CDR3 protein has one entry. The sample holds about 55,000 distinct CDR3 sequences, around 21% seen once. Tregs were sorted as CD4+CD25+CD127-/low cells. What was sequenced was tumor-infiltrating Tregs sorted from the breast tumor. This clonotype was obtained from a female donor with breast cancer.

The CDR3 coding sequence is TGCGCCAGCAGCTTGGAAAGGGGCGCGGACTATGGCTACACCTTC. Residues: CASSLERGADYGYTF. The J gene is TRBJ1-2, the V gene TRBV5-1; maybe TRBD1 (5 bases). Germline V gene lookup returns CDR1 SGHRS and CDR2 YFSETQ. There are 15 residues in the CDR3. V lost 0 bases, J lost 3 bases, and 12 bases lay in between.